The rows below give T cell receptor beta chains drawn from one sample of a study of cytomegalovirus exposure and HLA in healthy donors. Some clones are missing from TCRdb's copy, which holds only in-frame ones; the method was immunoSEQ multiplex PCR. The data hold 250,000 to 350,000 clones, with about four fifths observed a single time. Sequencing input: PBMCs. Receptors originate from a girl under 10 years old in good health and CMV-seronegative. CDR3s include the opening cysteine and the closing phenylalanine or tryptophan. D genes are given only for firm matches. The size entry is marked missing in some rows and otherwise reads once, few, many or a size class.

D gene	V gene	clone size	J gene	CDR3 protein	CDR3 DNA
TRBD1	TRBV27	NA	TRBJ1-2	CASSLTSRGPGQGARYGYTF	TGTGCCAGCAGTTTAACCAGTAGAGGGCCGGGACAGGGGGCACGGTATGGCTACACCTTC
NA	TRBV9	NA	TRBJ2-4	CASRSPSDFSSIKNIQYF	TGTGCCAGCAGGTCCCCCTCGGACTTCTCCTCCATCAAAAACATTCAGTACTTC
NA	TRBV6-1	NA	TRBJ2-7	CASSVSRWGTTYEQYF	TGTGCCAGCAGTGTTTCTCGTTGGGGCACCACCTACGAGCAGTACTTC
NA	TRBV15	NA	TRBJ2-7	CATSGVEDSTYEQYF	TGTGCCACCAGCGGGGTGGAGGACAGCACCTACGAGCAGTACTTC
TRBD1	TRBV7-8	NA	TRBJ1-2	CASSLGRLVRQGKARTF	TGTGCCAGCAGCTTGGGACGGCTTGTGAGACAGGGAAAGGCTCGCACCTTC
TRBD2	TRBV10-3	NA	TRBJ2-7	CAISETSGSIGYEQYF	TGTGCCATCAGTGAGACTAGCGGGAGTATTGGCTACGAGCAGTACTTC
TRBD1	TRBV10-1	NA	TRBJ1-1	CASSRGDTEAFF	TGCGCCAGCAGCAGGGGGGACACTGAAGCTTTCTTT
NA	TRBV28	NA	TRBJ1-1	CASSPGQINTEAFF	TGTGCCAGCAGCCCCGGACAGATTAACACTGAAGCTTTCTTT
NA	TRBV9	NA	TRBJ2-7	CASSVDRNSYEQYF	TGTGCCAGCAGCGTAGACAGGAACTCCTACGAGCAGTACTTC
NA	TRBV9	NA	TRBJ2-2	CASSETGQGTGELFF	TGTGCCAGCAGCGAAACAGGGCAGGGCACCGGGGAGCTGTTTTTT
TRBD2	TRBV14	NA	TRBJ2-1	CASSQDRTSGGYRSYNEQFF	TGTGCCAGCAGCCAAGACAGGACTAGCGGGGGCTATAGGTCCTACAATGAGCAGTTCTTC
TRBD2	TRBV5-1	NA	TRBJ2-7	CASSLGLAGGVGTYEQYF	TGCGCCAGCAGCCTTGGACTAGCGGGAGGGGTAGGAACCTACGAGCAGTACTTC
NA	TRBV6-1	NA	TRBJ2-7	CASSPPGSYEQYF	TGTGCCAGCAGCCCTCCGGGATCCTACGAGCAGTACTTC
NA	TRBV5-4	NA	TRBJ1-2	CASSLTSHRYGYTF	TGTGCCAGCAGTCTGACTTCCCACCGCTATGGCTACACCTTC
TRBD2	TRBV7-3	NA	TRBJ2-7	CASSLRPSGDEQYF	TGTGCCAGCAGCTTACGTCCTAGCGGCGACGAGCAGTACTTC
TRBD2	TRBV4-2	NA	TRBJ2-7	CASSLGSGKAVEQYF	TGTGCCAGCAGCCTAGGAAGCGGGAAGGCTGTCGAGCAGTACTTC
TRBD1	TRBV7-2	NA	TRBJ1-6	CASRLNQGASPLHF	TGTGCCAGCAGGCTAAACCAGGGGGCATCACCCCTCCACTTT
TRBD2	TRBV2	NA	TRBJ2-3	CASSVASGTDTQYF	TGTGCCAGCAGTGTCGCTAGCGGAACAGATACGCAGTATTTT
NA	TRBV28	NA	TRBJ2-7	CASSLGGNEQYF	TGTGCCAGCAGTTTAGGGGGGAACGAGCAGTACTTC
TRBD1	TRBV6-5	NA	TRBJ1-1	CASSRTGASTEAFF	TGTGCCAGCAGCCGTACAGGGGCATCTACTGAAGCTTTCTTT
NA	TRBV7-8	NA	TRBJ2-2	CASSFTRGGAGYTGELFF	TGTGCCAGCAGCTTTACCCGTGGAGGGGCGGGATACACCGGGGAGCTGTTTTTT
NA	TRBV4-1	NA	TRBJ2-1	CASSRHRVESNEQFF	TGCGCCAGCAGCCGACACAGGGTAGAGAGCAATGAGCAGTTCTTC
TRBD2	TRBV7-3	once	TRBJ2-5	CASTQPGLAGSRLGAQYF	TGTGCCAGCACCCAACCGGGACTAGCGGGGAGCCGGCTAGGGGCCCAGTACTTC
TRBD2	TRBV10-3	NA	TRBJ2-7	CAISESGGRAYEQYF	TGTGCCATCAGTGAGTCGGGCGGGAGGGCCTACGAGCAGTACTTC
TRBD2	TRBV30	NA	TRBJ2-3	CAWGLAGVGGDTQYF	TGTGCCTGGGGACTAGCGGGAGTGGGGGGAGATACGCAGTATTTT
NA	TRBV27	NA	TRBJ1-6	CASSFGGTSPLHF	TGTGCCAGCAGTTTCGGGGGTACCTCACCCCTCCACTTT
NA	TRBV28	NA	TRBJ2-5	CASSSLPGLQGEGTQYF	TGTGCCAGCAGTTCCCTCCCGGGACTGCAGGGAGAGGGGACCCAGTACTTC
NA	TRBV21-1	NA	TRBJ1-2	CASSKVGRDFYGYTF	TGTGCCAGCAGCAAAGTGGGCCGGGACTTCTATGGCTACACCTTC
TRBD1	TRBV28	NA	TRBJ1-1	CASSVGTGNTEAFF	TGTGCCAGCAGTGTCGGGACAGGGAACACTGAAGCTTTCTTT
TRBD2	TRBV27	NA	TRBJ2-5	CASSFAGGRRETQYF	TGTGCCAGCAGTTTCGCGGGAGGACGGCGAGAGACCCAGTACTTC
NA	TRBV7-3	NA	TRBJ2-1	CASSLAAGSYNEQFF	TGTGCCAGCAGCTTAGCTGCGGGATCCTACAATGAGCAGTTCTTC
NA	TRBV15	NA	TRBJ2-1	CATSRERVSSYNEQFF	TGTGCCACCAGCAGAGAGCGGGTGAGCTCCTACAATGAGCAGTTCTTC
TRBD1	TRBV5-1	few	TRBJ1-1	CASSLWRGQGTNTEAFF	TGCGCCAGCAGCCTATGGAGAGGACAGGGGACGAACACTGAAGCTTTCTTT
TRBD1	TRBV5-1	NA	TRBJ2-7	CASSLSPGTGTASYEQYF	TGCGCCAGCAGCTTGTCCCCCGGGACAGGGACAGCCTCCTACGAGCAGTACTTC